This T cell receptor (beta chain) emerged from a study of blood T cell repertoires in COVID-19. Study context: Samples of COVID-19 (acute and convalescent) were obtained from the United States, Italy and Spain.

As handled by the study authors: Cell counts per sample came from amplifying reference gene primers. Repertoires were generated with immunoSEQ multiplex PCR, while TCRdb's copy carries only in-frame clones and drops some. V, J and clone size reflect that table, while D and trimming were determined from the DNA. The table records over 200,000 clones, over 80% of them present only once. CDR1 is MDHEN and CDR2 is SYDVKM in the germline V gene. CDR3 length: 14 amino acids. The V and J ends lost 2 bases and 3 bases respectively, with 10 bases between them. The sequenced sample consisted of peripheral blood. The chain recombines TRBV28 with TRBJ1-2, with D unresolved. The source is a woman in her 70s with active or convalescent COVID-19. CDR3 residues: CASSLGSDYYGYTF. In DNA, the CDR3 is TGTGCCAGCAGTTTAGGTTCAGACTACTATGGCTACACCTTC.